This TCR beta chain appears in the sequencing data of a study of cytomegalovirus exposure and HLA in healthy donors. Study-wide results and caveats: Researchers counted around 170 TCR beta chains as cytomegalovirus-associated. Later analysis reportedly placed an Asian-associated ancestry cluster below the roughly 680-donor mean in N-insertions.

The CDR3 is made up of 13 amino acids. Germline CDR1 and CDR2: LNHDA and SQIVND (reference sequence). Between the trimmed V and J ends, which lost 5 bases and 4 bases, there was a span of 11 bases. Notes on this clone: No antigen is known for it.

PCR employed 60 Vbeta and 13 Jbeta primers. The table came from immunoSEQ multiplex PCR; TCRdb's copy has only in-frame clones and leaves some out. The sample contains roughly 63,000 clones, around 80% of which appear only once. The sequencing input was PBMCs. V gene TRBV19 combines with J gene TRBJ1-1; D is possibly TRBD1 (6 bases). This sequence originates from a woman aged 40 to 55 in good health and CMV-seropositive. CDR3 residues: CASSPTGSTEAFF. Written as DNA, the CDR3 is TGTGCCAGTAGTCCCACAGGGAGCACTGAAGCTTTCTTT.